Below, 22 T cell receptor beta chains from the same sample are listed, as sequenced in a study of T cells in Graves' hyperthyroidism and ophthalmopathy. TCR beta CDR3 regions were amplified from RNA transcripts. First-round RT-PCR of the TCR CDR3 relied on the HTBI primer set. Each CDR3 protein is one row after TCRdb ran MiXCR on the multiplex PCR reads. The data contain about 840,000 distinct CDR3 sequences, around 39% of them singletons. Sequenced sample: blood. The receptors were sampled from a man between 18 and 35 years old with Graves' hyperthyroidism.

The table lists this clonotype with many counts. V gene TRBV7-8 combines with J gene TRBJ2-2; no firm D call. V was cut by 5 bases and J by 10 bases, with 8 bases left in between. Germline V gene sequence: CDR1 SGHVS, CDR2 FQNEAQ. The length of the CDR3 is 11 residues. The DNA for the CDR3 is TGTGCCAGCAGCGTCAGGAAGGAGCTGTTTTTT. Encoded protein: CASSVRKELFF. Full variable domain (rest looked up from reference TRBV7-8 and TRBJ2-2): GAGVSQSPRYKVAKRGQDVALRCDPISGHVSLFWYQQALGQGPEFLTYFQNEAQLDKSGLPSDRFFAERPEGSVSTLKIQRTQQEDSAVYLCASSVRKELFFGEGSRLTVL.

The V gene is TRBV6-5, the J gene TRBJ2-7, with 10 bases that match TRBD2. The germline CDR1 and CDR2 sequences are MNHEY and SVGAGI. The CDR3 is 14 amino acids. V shed 6 bases and J 0 bases; nucleotides not matched to a gene: 2. In DNA, the CDR3 is TGTGCCAGCAGACTAGCGGGGAGCTCCTACGAGCAGTACTTC. Translation gives CASRLAGSSYEQYF.

This clonotype was detected ten times or more. The CDR3 DNA sequence: TGCAGCGTTGAAGATCTAGTAACAGAGCAGTACTTC. Translation: CSVEDLVTEQYF. V and J are TRBV29-1 and TRBJ2-7; no clear D gene. V lost 0 bases and J lost 7, with 10 bases in between. The CDR3 loop spans 12 amino acids. Germline CDR1 is SQVTM and CDR2 is ANQGSEA.

This clonotype has just one count. The chain carries TRBV20-1 and TRBJ2-2; D is perhaps TRBD2 (6 bases). Germline CDR1 and CDR2: DFQATT and SNEGSKA (reference sequence). V lost 7 bases to trimming and J lost 7 bases, with 10 bases between them. CDR3 size: 11 residues. The CDR3 nucleotides read TGCAGTGTTAGGCGGGGCGGGGAGCTGTTTTTT. Translated, it gives CSVRRGGELFF.

This clonotype was seen many times. The V call is TRBV7-2, the J call TRBJ1-2, with TRBD1 matching 8 bases. Trimming cost V 6 bases and J 8 bases; bases outside gene matches: 8. This CDR3 region has 13 residues. Germline V lookup: CDR1 SGHTA, CDR2 FQGNSA. CDR3 in DNA: TGTGCCAGCAGTCCGACAGGGGATAGAGGCTACACCTTC. Its translation is CASSPTGDRGYTF.

The V and J genes are TRBV6-5 and TRBJ1-5, with D maybe TRBD1 (5 bases). V lost 6 bases and J 6 bases, leaving 15 bases between the germline ends. Per germline, CDR1 MNHEY and CDR2 SVGAGI. There are 14 residues in the CDR3. Here the CDR3 reads CASSLGGRSQPQHF. CDR3 sequence (DNA): TGTGCCAGCAGCCTGGGGGGAAGAAGTCAGCCCCAGCATTTT.

In regard to this clonotype: Possible read error: a much larger clone is one base away. The conserved phenylalanine or tryptophan is not found at the CDR3 terminus, so this likely reflects a read error. The rearrangement joins TRBV10-3 to TRBJ1-2; D unclear. The CDR3 runs to 13 residues. Germline V CDR1 and CDR2: ENHRY, SYGVKD. CDR3 residues: CASSYTKDYGYTS. In DNA, the CDR3 is TGTGCCAGCAGTTACACTAAGGACTATGGCTACACCTCC.

The rearrangement links TRBV9 to TRBJ2-2; TRBD2 is a possible D gene (6 bases). Germline-derived CDR1 and CDR2 are SGDLS and YYNGEE. V gave up 0 bases and J gave up 7 bases, with 10 bases separating them. CDR3 size: 14 residues. CDR3 sequence: CASSVAGGDGELFF. The DNA for the CDR3 is TGTGCCAGCAGCGTAGCTGGAGGGGACGGGGAGCTGTTTTTT.

Notes on this clonotype: A read error may account for a junction end that differs from germline. The chain has TRBV20-1 and TRBJ2-5; D call uncertain. CDR3 length equals 12 residues. Per germline, CDR1 DFQATT and CDR2 SNEGSKA (reference sequence). Here the CDR3 DNA reads TGCAGAGCTAGAGATACGGCCCGGGCCCAGTACTTC. Protein sequence: CRARDTARAQYF.

The chain has TRBV7-9 and TRBJ1-5, with TRBD1 matching 9 bases. This CDR3 spans 17 amino acids. The V segment lost 2 bases and the J segment 7 bases; nucleotides outside the gene matches: 12. The germline gives CDR1 SEHNR, CDR2 FQNEAQ (reference sequence). The CDR3 spells CASSLSDDRGIGQPQHF. CDR3 in DNA: TGTGCCAGCAGCTTAAGCGATGACAGGGGGATAGGGCAGCCCCAGCATTTT.

This chain joins TRBV7-2 and TRBJ2-5, with D perhaps TRBD1 (5 bases). Germline assignment: CDR1 SGHTA and CDR2 FQGNSA. Trimming took 7 bases from V and 5 from J, leaving 20 bases between them. The CDR3 is 15 amino acids. For the CDR3, the DNA is TGTGCCAGCACCCCTCCGCTGGGCTCAGGGGAGACCCAGTACTTC. This codes for CASTPPLGSGETQYF.

The rearrangement uses TRBV7-6 and TRBJ1-3; D remains unclear. This CDR3 is built from 15 residues. CDR1 and CDR2 (germline): SGHVS, FNYEAQ. V lost 1 base and J lost 4, with 11 bases in between. CDR3 nucleotide sequence: TGTGCCAGCAGCTTAGATGAGGCGGTAGGAAACACCATATATTTT. The encoded protein is CASSLDEAVGNTIYF.

J is TRBJ2-1 and V is TRBV25-1, with 14 bases aligning to TRBD2. V lost 4 bases and J lost 7; bases outside the gene matches: 9. The CDR3 totals 17 residues. In germline, CDR1 is MGHDK, CDR2 SYGVNS. For the CDR3, the DNA is TGTGCCAGCAGTGCTGCCCGGACTAGCGGGAGGAAGAATGAGCAGTTCTTC. Translated, it gives CASSAARTSGRKNEQFF.

This clonotype has a count of ten or more. The chain recombines TRBV7-9 with TRBJ1-4, with a weak D call TRBD1 (5 bases). CDR3 length: 13 residues. V gave up 8 bases and J gave up 3 bases, with 10 bases separating them. Germline loops: CDR1 SEHNR, CDR2 FQNEAQ (reference sequence). In DNA, the CDR3 is TGTGCCAGCGAGGGGTGGTCTAATGAAAAACTGTTTTTT. Translation gives CASEGWSNEKLFF.

The chain is built from TRBV12-3 or TRBV12-4 and TRBJ2-7, with 10 bases that match TRBD2. The CDR3 is 17 residues long. With 3 bases clipped from V and 0 bases from J, the junction kept 8 bases outside the gene matches. The chain's CDR3 is CASSFKVGLAHSYEQYF. The DNA of the CDR3 is TGTGCCAGCAGTTTTAAAGTGGGACTAGCGCACTCCTACGAGCAGTACTTC.

This chain joins TRBV29-1 and TRBJ1-2, with D uncertain. This CDR3 contains 13 residues. Germline-derived CDR1 and CDR2 are SQVTM and ANQGSEA. V lost 6 bases and J 8 bases, leaving 19 bases between the germline ends. Here the CDR3 reads CSVVAAPSEGYTF. DNA for the CDR3: TGCAGCGTAGTGGCGGCGCCTTCTGAGGGCTACACCTTC.

The chain couples TRBV6-5 to TRBJ2-5, with TRBD2 as a possible D gene (6 bases). V dropped 8 bases and J dropped 1 base, with 14 bases sitting between them. The CDR3 has 14 residues. Germline V gene sequence: CDR1 MNHEY, CDR2 SVGAGI. The DNA for the CDR3 is TGTGCCAGCGCGGAGGGTCAAGGCCAAGAGACCCAGTACTTC. Its protein is CASAEGQGQETQYF.

Many counts were recorded for this clonotype. The chain carries TRBV2 and TRBJ2-7; tentative D call: TRBD1 (5 bases). The germline V gene has CDR1 SNHLY and CDR2 FYNNEI. This CDR3 comprises 12 residues. V was clipped by 3 bases and J by 6 bases, with 9 bases between them. CDR3 sequence reads: CASSDRAVEQYF. The CDR3 bases are TGTGCCAGCAGTGACAGGGCTGTCGAGCAGTACTTC.

The chain couples TRBV5-1 to TRBJ2-2, with D maybe TRBD1 (6 bases). Germline V CDR1 and CDR2: SGHRS, YFSETQ. The length of the CDR3 is 15 residues. V lost 2 bases and J 7 bases, leaving 15 bases between the germline ends. This CDR3 reads CASSFRTEGHGELFF. CDR3 sequence (DNA): TGCGCCAGCAGCTTCAGGACAGAGGGCCACGGGGAGCTGTTTTTT.

This rearrangement joins TRBV5-1 to TRBJ2-7; D gene unclear. Germline lookup yields CDR1 SGHRS and CDR2 YFSETQ. Between the trimmed V and J ends, which lost 0 bases and 1 base, there was a span of 14 bases. The CDR3 totals 16 residues. This chain's CDR3 is CASSLGKAGYSYEQYF. In DNA, the CDR3 is TGCGCCAGCAGCTTGGGGAAGGCAGGCTATTCCTACGAGCAGTACTTC.

This clonotype was detected only once. A much larger clone is a single base away; this may be a read error. The chain uses TRBV12-3 or TRBV12-4 and TRBJ2-2; the D is unclear. Trimming shortened V by 6 bases and J by 9 bases, and 11 bases separated the two germline ends. This CDR3 is built from 12 residues. The CDR3 spells CASRLLSWELFF. In DNA form, the CDR3 reads TGTGCCAGCAGACTCCTATCCTGGGAGCTGTTTTTT.

In this sample, this clonotype turned up many times. The chain carries TRBV19 and TRBJ1-3; D is unclear. Germline CDR1 LNHDA, CDR2 SQIVND (reference sequence). Deletions cut 7 bases from V and 0 bases from J, with 13 bases between. The CDR3 has 15 amino acids. CDR3 DNA: TGTGCCAGTACCGGGCCACGTAGCTCTGGAAACACCATATATTTT. Its protein is CASTGPRSSGNTIYF.